The 24 T cell receptor beta chains below come from one sample, sequenced in a study of blood T cell repertoires in COVID-19. Assay used: immunoSEQ multiplex PCR; TCRdb lists only in-frame clones, some missing. The profile covers over 35,000 clones, with 70% to 90% appearing a single time and around 2.3% taken by the ten largest. The specimen sequenced was peripheral blood. The receptors were sampled from a human donor in a cohort sampled during active COVID-19.

This sequence joins TRBV7-2 and TRBJ2-1; 13 bases agree with TRBD2. CDR1 and CDR2 from the germline V gene are SGHTA and FQGNSA. J lost 9 bases, V lost 5 bases, and 7 bases had no gene match. The CDR3 has 15 amino acids. The CDR3 loop reads CASSPTSGGAPEQFF. CDR3 sequence (DNA): TGTGCCAGCAGCCCAACTAGCGGGGGGGCCCCTGAGCAGTTCTTC. Full variable domain (rest looked up from reference TRBV7-2 and TRBJ2-1): GAGVSQSPSNKVTEKGKDVELRCDPISGHTALYWYRQSLGQGLEFLIYFQGNSAPDKSGLPSDRFSAERTGGSVSTLTIQRTQQEDSAVYLCASSPTSGGAPEQFFGPGTRLTVL.

The chain combines TRBV5-6 with TRBJ1-5; no clear D. Germline V gives CDR1 SGHDT, CDR2 YYEEEE. V lost 0 bases and J lost 6, with 7 bases in between. The CDR3 sequence is 13 residues long. CDR3 in amino acids: CASSLAGGQPQHF. For the CDR3, the DNA is TGTGCCAGCAGCTTGGCCGGCGGTCAGCCCCAGCATTTT.

The chain couples TRBV18 to TRBJ2-2, with 9 positions matching TRBD1. Looked up from germline, CDR1 is KGHSH and CDR2 is LQKENI. V shed 4 bases, J shed 6 bases, and the junction held 9 bases outside the gene matches. The CDR3 covers 16 residues. This CDR3 reads CASSLSRDRVPGELFF. CDR3 nucleotide sequence: TGTGCCAGCTCACTTTCCCGGGACAGGGTCCCCGGGGAGCTGTTTTTT. Using reference TRBV18 and TRBJ2-2 for the parts outside the CDR3, the full variable domain is NAGVMQNPRHLVRRRGQEARLRCSPMKGHSHVYWYRQLPEEGLKFMVYLQKENIIDESGMPKERFSAEFPKEGPSILRIQQVVRGDSAAYFCASSLSRDRVPGELFFGEGSRLTVL.

This sequence joins TRBV18 and TRBJ2-2; 7 bases align to TRBD1. This CDR3 spans 15 amino acids. Germline CDR1 is KGHSH and CDR2 is LQKENI. V lost 3 bases to trimming and J lost 3 bases; unmatched junction nucleotides: 4. The CDR3, as DNA: TGTGCCAGCTCACCGACAGGGTTGGACACCGGGGAGCTGTTTTTT. Its protein product is CASSPTGLDTGELFF. The variable domain in full, with the rest retrieved from reference TRBV18 and TRBJ2-2, is NAGVMQNPRHLVRRRGQEARLRCSPMKGHSHVYWYRQLPEEGLKFMVYLQKENIIDESGMPKERFSAEFPKEGPSILRIQQVVRGDSAAYFCASSPTGLDTGELFFGEGSRLTVL.

J is TRBJ1-1 and V is TRBV7-9; a possible D gene is TRBD1 (6 bases). The V end lost 2 bases, the J end lost 1 base, and 8 bases lay between the germline ends. The germline CDR1 and CDR2 sequences are SEHNR and FQNEAQ (reference sequence). This CDR3 is 14 amino acids long. The CDR3 nucleotides read TGTGCCAGCAGCTTACAGGGGCGGAACACTGAAGCTTTCTTT. Its protein is CASSLQGRNTEAFF.

The chain carries TRBV7-6 and TRBJ2-2; possibly TRBD2 for D (5 bases). The V gene's germline CDR1 is SGHVS and CDR2 FNYEAQ. V lost 5 bases and J lost 1, with 17 bases in between. This CDR3 spans 17 amino acids. The CDR3 protein is CASSPGVAHLNTGELFF. DNA for the CDR3: TGTGCCAGCAGCCCCGGGGTAGCGCACCTGAACACCGGGGAGCTGTTTTTT. The full variable domain, with the rest looked up from reference TRBV7-6 and TRBJ2-2, is GAGVSQSPRYKVTKRGQDVALRCDPISGHVSLYWYRQALGQGPEFLTYFNYEAQQDKSGLPNDRFSAERPEGSISTLTIQRTEQRDSAMYRCASSPGVAHLNTGELFFGEGSRLTVL.

The chain couples TRBV5-5 to TRBJ1-1, with D possibly being TRBD1 (5 bases). The V gene lost 2 bases and the J gene lost 1 base, with 9 bases spanning the gap. The germline V gene encodes CDR1 SGHKS and CDR2 YYEKEE (reference sequence). The CDR3 is made up of 14 amino acids. The CDR3 loop is CASSFNDRNTEAFF. The CDR3 DNA reads TGTGCCAGCAGCTTTAATGACAGGAACACTGAAGCTTTCTTT.

This clone is a singleton in its sample. The V gene is TRBV7-8, the J gene TRBJ2-1; 15 bases align to TRBD2. This CDR3 is 19 amino acids long. Losses at the gene ends were 3 bases for V and 0 bases for J; bases not matched to a gene: 6. The V gene's germline CDR1 is SGHVS and CDR2 FQNEAQ. The CDR3 DNA reads TGTGCCAGCAGCTTCAGGGGACTAGCGGGGGGCCTCTCCTACAATGAGCAGTTCTTC. Translated, it gives CASSFRGLAGGLSYNEQFF. Based on the CDR3 plus reference TRBV7-8 and TRBJ2-1, the full variable domain is GAGVSQSPRYKVAKRGQDVALRCDPISGHVSLFWYQQALGQGPEFLTYFQNEAQLDKSGLPSDRFFAERPEGSVSTLKIQRTQQEDSAVYLCASSFRGLAGGLSYNEQFFGPGTRLTVL.

This clone turned up a few times. V and J are TRBV7-8 and TRBJ1-3; no clear D. V lost 1 base and J lost 10, with 14 bases in between. From germline, CDR1 is SGHVS and CDR2 FQNEAQ. This CDR3 is built from 14 residues. CDR3 in DNA: TGTGCCAGCAGCTTAGAGGAGGGCAGTTTGACCATATATTTT. This encodes CASSLEEGSLTIYF.

This chain uses TRBV2 with TRBJ2-3; tentatively, D is TRBD2 (6 bases). The V gene's germline CDR1 is SNHLY and CDR2 FYNNEI. This CDR3 region has 15 residues. The germline V and J ends were trimmed by 8 bases and 0 bases, with 15 bases remaining between them. CDR3 sequence reads: CASQGAGSSTDTQYF. For the CDR3, the DNA is TGTGCCAGCCAGGGAGCCGGGAGTAGCACAGATACGCAGTATTTT.

J is TRBJ2-2 and V is TRBV9, with D possibly being TRBD1 (6 bases). V gave up 2 bases and J gave up 9 bases, with 14 bases separating them. The CDR3 sequence is 14 residues long. The V gene's germline CDR1 is SGDLS and CDR2 YYNGEE. The CDR3 here is CASSVQGHPRELFF. CDR3 nucleotide sequence: TGTGCCAGCAGCGTTCAGGGACACCCAAGGGAGCTGTTTTTT.

The genes are TRBV2 and TRBJ2-5; 8 nucleotides match TRBD2. The germline CDR1 and CDR2 sequences are SNHLY and FYNNEI. The CDR3 runs 13 residues. The trim removed 8 bases at V and 4 bases at J, leaving 6 bases unmatched. The CDR3 spells CASGASGPETQYF. The CDR3 coding sequence is TGTGCCAGCGGGGCTAGCGGGCCAGAGACCCAGTACTTC.

As DNA, the CDR3 is TGTGCCAGCAGTTTAGCGGGGGATGGTCCAAACACTGAAGCTTTCTTT. It translates to CASSLAGDGPNTEAFF. The chain links TRBV27 to TRBJ1-1; tentatively, D is TRBD1 (5 bases). Trimming stripped 2 bases from V and 2 bases from J, with 15 bases between. The V gene's germline CDR1 is MNHEY and CDR2 SMNVEV (reference sequence). The CDR3 totals 16 residues.

This clone was found once. The V call is TRBV19, the J call TRBJ1-5; tentatively, D is TRBD1 (5 bases). CDR3 length: 15 amino acids. V was clipped by 0 bases and J by 2 bases, with 8 bases between them. The germline V gene encodes CDR1 LNHDA and CDR2 SQIVND (reference sequence). CDR3 protein: CASSIEGLRNQPQHF. Here the CDR3 DNA reads TGTGCCAGTAGTATAGAGGGGCTACGCAATCAGCCCCAGCATTTT.

The chain couples TRBV11-2 to TRBJ1-2; D remains ambiguous. Germline V lookup: CDR1 SGHAT, CDR2 FQNNGV. This CDR3 contains 14 residues. V lost 5 bases, J lost 2 bases, and 12 bases lay in between. CDR3 sequence: CASSRNVANYGYTF. The CDR3 DNA sequence: TGTGCCAGCAGCCGGAATGTAGCGAACTATGGCTACACCTTC.

J is TRBJ2-6 and V is TRBV4-2; D possibly corresponds to TRBD2 (7 bases). Germline CDR1 LGHNA, CDR2 YNFKEQ. V was trimmed by 1 base and J by 4 bases, leaving 17 bases between them. The CDR3 extends over 18 amino acids. The CDR3 loop is CASSQAAVGGPGANVLTF. In DNA form, the CDR3 reads TGTGCCAGCAGCCAAGCGGCGGTGGGGGGGCCGGGGGCCAACGTCCTGACTTTC.

V is TRBV21-1 and J is TRBJ1-5. TRBV21-1 is termed a pseudogene. The CDR3 consists of 17 residues. The CDR3 DNA is TGTGCCAGCAGCAAAAGGAACATCGGGGGTACGGGTCAGCCCCAGCATTTT. It encodes CASSKRNIGGTGQPQHF.

This clone was counted between two and nine times. This rearrangement joins TRBV3-1 (or the pseudogene TRBV3-2) to TRBJ2-3, with TRBD2 identical over 8 bases. With 7 bases clipped from V and 4 bases from J, the junction kept 13 bases outside the gene matches. The CDR3 is 16 residues long. Germline lookup yields CDR1 LGHDT and CDR2 YNNKEL (reference sequence). The CDR3 region is CASTSTAGGSADTQYF. For the CDR3, the DNA is TGTGCCAGCACCTCAACTGCGGGGGGTTCCGCAGATACGCAGTATTTT.

V usage is TRBV7-9 and J usage is TRBJ1-1; TRBD1 agrees at 10 bases. V lost 3 bases, J lost 2 bases, and 3 bases stayed unmatched. The CDR3 consists of 15 residues. The germline V gene encodes CDR1 SEHNR and CDR2 FQNEAQ (reference sequence). CDR3 bases: TGTGCCAGCAGCTTGGGACAGGGGATAAACACTGAAGCTTTCTTT. Amino acids: CASSLGQGINTEAFF.

The chain is built from TRBV18 and TRBJ2-5; 7 bases align to TRBD1. This CDR3 is 13 amino acids long. Trimming removed 3 bases from V and 2 bases from J; junction bases left unmatched: 0. Germline V gives CDR1 KGHSH, CDR2 LQKENI. The CDR3 region is CASSPGQQETQYF. The CDR3 region has the DNA TGTGCCAGCTCACCGGGACAGCAAGAGACCCAGTACTTC.

This sequence joins TRBV9 and TRBJ2-5, with 8 bases fitting TRBD2. V lost 0 bases to trimming and J lost 5 bases; unmatched junction nucleotides: 3. The CDR3 has 14 residues. Germline V lookup: CDR1 SGDLS, CDR2 YYNGEE. The CDR3 region is CASSVGGLDETQYF. CDR3 DNA: TGTGCCAGCAGCGTAGGGGGACTAGATGAGACCCAGTACTTC.

The CDR3 sequence: CASRGRGVFNEQFF. The CDR3 DNA is TGTGCCAGCAGGGGGCGGGGGGTCTTCAATGAGCAGTTCTTC. J is TRBJ2-1 and V is TRBV2; 8 nucleotides line up with TRBD2. Looked up from germline, CDR1 is SNHLY and CDR2 is FYNNEI. CDR3 length equals 14 residues. V dropped 6 bases and J dropped 6; count of bases not matched to a gene: 7.

The V and J genes are TRBV2 and TRBJ1-1; D uncertain. V lost 8 bases to trimming and J lost 0 bases, with 19 bases between them. CDR1 is SNHLY and CDR2 is FYNNEI in the germline V gene. The CDR3 length is 16 residues. The CDR3 here is CASGFPAGSVNTEAFF. CDR3 DNA sequence: TGTGCCAGCGGGTTTCCTGCGGGATCCGTGAACACTGAAGCTTTCTTT.

This clone was recorded a few times. The CDR3 coding sequence is TGTGCCAGCAGCCCAGGACAGGGTCCGGGGCAGCCCCAGCATTTT. This codes for CASSPGQGPGQPQHF. V is TRBV9 and J is TRBJ1-5; 8 positions match TRBD1. Germline CDR1 and CDR2: SGDLS and YYNGEE. Germline trimming cut 4 bases from V and 7 bases from J; bases unmatched to any gene: 10. The CDR3 contains 15 residues.